This T cell receptor (beta chain) was sequenced in a study of cytomegalovirus exposure and HLA in healthy donors. PCR involved 60 Vbeta and 13 Jbeta primers. Per the study methods: About 10 million shared chains were among the about 80 million unique TCR beta chains that a later analysis counted. Data came from immunoSEQ multiplex PCR; TCRdb stores just in-frame clones and leaves some out. V, J and clone size reflect that table, while D and trimming were determined from the DNA. The sample table sets out approximately 110,000 clones. Germline V gives CDR1 SQVTM, CDR2 ANQGSEA. CDR3 length equals 15 residues. Trimming cost V 2 bases and J 0 bases, with 8 bases left between them. Study observations and caveats: An analysis that was carried out later associated 15,000 to 20,000 TCR beta sequences with HLA alleles at 0.05 false discovery rate.

Worth noting for this clone: No antigen is known for it.

The chain couples TRBV29-1 to TRBJ2-6; D remains ambiguous. This sequence was found in a man aged 50-60 years in good health and CMV-seronegative. The sequenced sample was PBMCs. The DNA of the CDR3 is TGCAGCGTTGAATGGGCTGTCTCTGGGGCCAACGTCCTGACTTTC. Translated, it gives CSVEWAVSGANVLTF.